These T cell receptor beta chains were read from a single sample in a study of regulatory T cells in long-lasting Graves disease. TCRdb ran MiXCR on the multiplex PCR reads and lists one entry per CDR3 protein. Altogether about 400,000 distinct CDR3 sequences are present, 15% being singletons, with the ten largest covering around 7.6%. These same records also appear under a second study, on T cells in Graves' hyperthyroidism and ophthalmopathy.

This specimen consisted of peripheral blood mononuclear cells (PBMCs), obtained at new diagnosis, from a patient treated with antithyroid drugs. These receptors were collected from a woman aged 40 to 49 with Graves disease. Each CDR3 is given with its conserved first and last residue. The order of the fields is clone size, D gene, J gene, CDR3 length, V gene, CDR3 DNA, CDR3 protein. D genes are given only for firm matches. The listing skips clone size in some rows; elsewhere it reads once, few, many or a size class.

abundance: many; d_gene: NA; j_gene: TRBJ1-3; len: 15; v_gene: TRBV30; CDR3nt: TGTGCCTGGAGTGCCTTTTTGATCTCTGGAAACACCATATATTTT; CDR3aa: CAWSAFLISGNTIYF
abundance: NA; d_gene: NA; j_gene: TRBJ2-5; len: 13; v_gene: TRBV11-2; CDR3nt: TGTGCCAGCAGCTTAGCAGGGTCAGCAACCCAGTACTTC; CDR3aa: CASSLAGSATQYF
abundance: many; d_gene: TRBD1; j_gene: TRBJ2-7; len: 15; v_gene: TRBV11-2; CDR3nt: TGTGCCAGCAGCTTATCAGGACAGGGCTCCTACGAGCAGTACTTC; CDR3aa: CASSLSGQGSYEQYF
abundance: many; d_gene: TRBD2; j_gene: TRBJ2-7; len: 18; v_gene: TRBV10-3; CDR3nt: TGTGCCATCAGTCCCCAGGGCTGGGGGACTAGCAGTTCCTACGAGCAGTACTTC; CDR3aa: CAISPQGWGTSSSYEQYF
abundance: many; d_gene: NA; j_gene: TRBJ2-7; len: 13; v_gene: TRBV7-9; CDR3nt: TGTGCCAGCAGTGGAGGTGGGAGGAACGAGCAGTACTTC; CDR3aa: CASSGGGRNEQYF
abundance: many; d_gene: NA; j_gene: TRBJ2-7; len: 14; v_gene: TRBV3-1; CDR3nt: TGTGCCAGCAGCCCCCGCGGCGACCCCTACGAGCAGTACTTC; CDR3aa: CASSPRGDPYEQYF
abundance: many; d_gene: NA; j_gene: TRBJ2-7; len: 14; v_gene: TRBV3-1; CDR3nt: TGTGCCAGCAGCCAAGATCGGGCTAGCTACGAGCAGTACTTC; CDR3aa: CASSQDRASYEQYF
abundance: few; d_gene: NA; j_gene: TRBJ1-2; len: 12; v_gene: TRBV7-9; CDR3nt: TGTGCCAGCAGCTTAGGGCTGGATGGCTACACCTTC; CDR3aa: CASSLGLDGYTF
abundance: many; d_gene: TRBD2; j_gene: TRBJ2-1; len: 16; v_gene: TRBV5-1; CDR3nt: TGCGCCAGCAGCTTGTTCTCGACTAGCCGGCAGAATGAGCAGTTCTTC; CDR3aa: CASSLFSTSRQNEQFF
abundance: NA; d_gene: TRBD1; j_gene: TRBJ1-1; len: 14; v_gene: TRBV9; CDR3nt: TGTGCCAGCAGCGCCGGGGGGACAGGGCCGTGGGCTTTCTTT; CDR3aa: CASSAGGTGPWAFF
abundance: NA; d_gene: TRBD1; j_gene: TRBJ1-4; len: 15; v_gene: TRBV5-6; CDR3nt: TGTGCCAGCAGCATAGGACAGGGGGCATATGAAAAACTGTTTTTT; CDR3aa: CASSIGQGAYEKLFF
abundance: many; d_gene: NA; j_gene: TRBJ2-3; len: 16; v_gene: TRBV11-2; CDR3nt: TGTGCCAGCAGTCCCGCACTAGATCTCGGCACAGATACGCAGTATTTT; CDR3aa: CASSPALDLGTDTQYF
abundance: few; d_gene: NA; j_gene: TRBJ2-3; len: 14; v_gene: TRBV5-4; CDR3nt: TGTGCCAGCAGCCCCCAGCAAGGGACAGATACGCAGTATTTT; CDR3aa: CASSPQQGTDTQYF
abundance: many; d_gene: TRBD1; j_gene: TRBJ2-1; len: 13; v_gene: TRBV29-1; CDR3nt: TGCAGCGTCGCCGGGACAGGTACGAATGAGCAGTTCTTC; CDR3aa: CSVAGTGTNEQFF
abundance: few; d_gene: NA; j_gene: TRBJ1-1; len: 14; v_gene: TRBV9; CDR3nt: TGTGCCAGCAGCGAGGACCTTTTTATCACTGAAGCTTTCTTT; CDR3aa: CASSEDLFITEAFF
abundance: few; d_gene: NA; j_gene: TRBJ2-7; len: 18; v_gene: TRBV20-1; CDR3nt: TGCAGTGCTAGAGGGATATTTGGAGCAGGACTTTCCTCCTACGAGCAGTACTTC; CDR3aa: CSARGIFGAGLSSYEQYF
abundance: many; d_gene: TRBD2; j_gene: TRBJ2-7; len: 14; v_gene: TRBV5-1; CDR3nt: TGCGCCAGCACACCGACTAGCGGGAGCTACGAGCAGTACTTC; CDR3aa: CASTPTSGSYEQYF
abundance: NA; d_gene: TRBD1; j_gene: TRBJ2-2; len: 18; v_gene: TRBV6-2/TRBV6-3; CDR3nt: TGTGCCAGCCGCTCCCTAACAGGGGGCAGCGATGGCGCCGGGGAGCTGTTTTTT; CDR3aa: CASRSLTGGSDGAGELFF
abundance: NA; d_gene: TRBD1; j_gene: TRBJ1-6; len: 15; v_gene: TRBV6-1; CDR3nt: TGTGCCAGCAGTGAGACAGGGGGCTGTAATTCACCCCTCCACTTT; CDR3aa: CASSETGGCNSPLHF
abundance: many; d_gene: NA; j_gene: TRBJ2-2; len: 12; v_gene: TRBV30; CDR3nt: TGTGCCTGGGGAACCGAGACCGGGGAGCTGTTTTTT; CDR3aa: CAWGTETGELFF
abundance: NA; d_gene: TRBD1; j_gene: TRBJ1-1; len: 15; v_gene: TRBV12-3/TRBV12-4; CDR3nt: TGTGCCAGCAGTCGTACAGGGGCCCGGAACACTGAAGCTTTCTTT; CDR3aa: CASSRTGARNTEAFF
abundance: few; d_gene: TRBD1; j_gene: TRBJ1-5; len: 13; v_gene: TRBV19; CDR3nt: TGTGCCACCCGGGACAGGGGCAATCAGCCCCAGCATTTT; CDR3aa: CATRDRGNQPQHF
abundance: many; d_gene: NA; j_gene: TRBJ2-1; len: 15; v_gene: TRBV14; CDR3nt: TGTGCCAGCAGCCCCTATGCGGCGTCCTACAATGAGCAGTTCTTC; CDR3aa: CASSPYAASYNEQFF
abundance: many; d_gene: NA; j_gene: TRBJ2-7; len: 11; v_gene: TRBV12-3/TRBV12-4; CDR3nt: TGTGCCAGCAGCTTAGTGGGAGAGCAGTACTTC; CDR3aa: CASSLVGEQYF
abundance: many; d_gene: TRBD2; j_gene: TRBJ2-5; len: 13; v_gene: TRBV18; CDR3nt: TGTGCCAGCTCCGAACTAGCGGGAGAGACCCAGTACTTC; CDR3aa: CASSELAGETQYF
abundance: NA; d_gene: NA; j_gene: TRBJ1-1; len: 15; v_gene: TRBV18; CDR3nt: TGTGCCAGCTCACCCGGGGGGGCGAGTCTCACTGAAGCTTTCTTT; CDR3aa: CASSPGGASLTEAFF
abundance: many; d_gene: TRBD1; j_gene: TRBJ2-1; len: 15; v_gene: TRBV12-3/TRBV12-4; CDR3nt: TGTGCCAGCAGTTTATGGGACAGCTCCTACAATGAGCAGTTCTTC; CDR3aa: CASSLWDSSYNEQFF
abundance: many; d_gene: TRBD1; j_gene: TRBJ1-4; len: 15; v_gene: TRBV7-2; CDR3nt: TGTGCCAGCAAGGCAGGGGGCATGACTAATGAAAAACTGTTTTTT; CDR3aa: CASKAGGMTNEKLFF
abundance: few; d_gene: NA; j_gene: TRBJ1-2; len: 15; v_gene: TRBV7-8; CDR3nt: TGTGCCAGCAGCTTAGCGTCCAGGGGATTCAGTGGCTACACCTTC; CDR3aa: CASSLASRGFSGYTF
abundance: many; d_gene: TRBD1; j_gene: TRBJ1-4; len: 15; v_gene: TRBV7-9; CDR3nt: TGTGCCAGCAGCCCAGCGGGACAGGGGAAAGAAAAACTGTTTTTT; CDR3aa: CASSPAGQGKEKLFF
abundance: few; d_gene: NA; j_gene: TRBJ2-5; len: 14; v_gene: TRBV9; CDR3nt: TGTGCCAGCAGCGTAAGGAGTGGGATGGAGACCCAGTACTTC; CDR3aa: CASSVRSGMETQYF
abundance: NA; d_gene: TRBD2; j_gene: TRBJ2-1; len: 15; v_gene: TRBV5-4; CDR3nt: TGTGCCAGCAGCCCCTGGACTAGCGGGGGAGACGAGCAGTTCTTC; CDR3aa: CASSPWTSGGDEQFF
abundance: many; d_gene: NA; j_gene: TRBJ2-5; len: 14; v_gene: TRBV12-3/TRBV12-4; CDR3nt: TGTGCCACCGGAGGGATGAGGGGTAGAGAGACCCAGTACTTC; CDR3aa: CATGGMRGRETQYF
abundance: NA; d_gene: TRBD2; j_gene: TRBJ2-3; len: 18; v_gene: TRBV12-3/TRBV12-4; CDR3nt: TGTGCCAGCAGTTTAGAGGAACGGTTTGCGGGAGGTTCAGATACGCAGTATTTT; CDR3aa: CASSLEERFAGGSDTQYF
abundance: many; d_gene: NA; j_gene: TRBJ2-2; len: 13; v_gene: TRBV7-9; CDR3nt: TGTGCCAGCAGCTTAGAATTCACCGGGGAGCTGTTTTTT; CDR3aa: CASSLEFTGELFF
abundance: many; d_gene: NA; j_gene: TRBJ2-6; len: 15; v_gene: TRBV19; CDR3nt: TGTGCCAGTAGTTCAAGTATCTCTGGGGCCAACGTCCTGACTTTC; CDR3aa: CASSSSISGANVLTF
abundance: NA; d_gene: TRBD1; j_gene: TRBJ1-4; len: 17; v_gene: TRBV7-8; CDR3nt: TGTGCCAGCAGCCGGGACAGGGGTCCTACAACTAATGAAAAACTGTTTTTT; CDR3aa: CASSRDRGPTTNEKLFF
abundance: many; d_gene: NA; j_gene: TRBJ2-7; len: 14; v_gene: TRBV20-1; CDR3nt: TGCAGTGCTAGTAGGTCCCATCTCTCCTACGAGCAGTACTTC; CDR3aa: CSASRSHLSYEQYF
abundance: few; d_gene: TRBD2; j_gene: TRBJ2-1; len: 14; v_gene: TRBV12-3/TRBV12-4; CDR3nt: TGTGCCAGCAGTTTAGAGCGGGAGAGCTATGAGCAGTTCTTC; CDR3aa: CASSLERESYEQFF
abundance: NA; d_gene: TRBD1; j_gene: TRBJ1-4; len: 15; v_gene: TRBV30; CDR3nt: TGTGCCTGGAGTAAGAGGGGGCAAAGGGATGAAAAACTGTTTTTT; CDR3aa: CAWSKRGQRDEKLFF
abundance: NA; d_gene: TRBD1; j_gene: TRBJ2-3; len: 15; v_gene: TRBV5-1; CDR3nt: TGCGCCAGCAGCTTGGGACAGGGGGGGTCAGATACGCAGTATTTT; CDR3aa: CASSLGQGGSDTQYF
abundance: few; d_gene: NA; j_gene: TRBJ2-7; len: 13; v_gene: TRBV19; CDR3nt: TGTGCCAGTAGTACCAATTACGACAGCGAGCAGTACTTC; CDR3aa: CASSTNYDSEQYF
abundance: few; d_gene: NA; j_gene: TRBJ2-1; len: 16; v_gene: TRBV20-1; CDR3nt: TGCAGTGCTAGACTCCCCGACTTCCTGACCTTCAATGAGCAGTTCTTC; CDR3aa: CSARLPDFLTFNEQFF
abundance: many; d_gene: TRBD2; j_gene: TRBJ2-1; len: 16; v_gene: TRBV11-2; CDR3nt: TGTGCCAGCAGCTTAGGAAGGTGGGAGGGATCAAATGAGCAGTTCTTC; CDR3aa: CASSLGRWEGSNEQFF
abundance: NA; d_gene: NA; j_gene: TRBJ1-2; len: 12; v_gene: TRBV20-1; CDR3nt: TGCAGTGCTAGGAACTCAGGGTTAGGCTACACCTTC; CDR3aa: CSARNSGLGYTF
abundance: NA; d_gene: TRBD2; j_gene: TRBJ2-7; len: 14; v_gene: TRBV6-1; CDR3nt: TGTGCCAGCGCCCGACTAGCTGTCACATACGAGCAGTACTTC; CDR3aa: CASARLAVTYEQYF
abundance: many; d_gene: NA; j_gene: TRBJ1-1; len: 13; v_gene: TRBV12-3/TRBV12-4; CDR3nt: TGTGCCAGCAGTTCCACAGGGACTACAGAAGCTTTCTTT; CDR3aa: CASSSTGTTEAFF
abundance: many; d_gene: NA; j_gene: TRBJ1-1; len: 12; v_gene: TRBV10-2; CDR3nt: TGCGCCAGCAGTGAGGCGCCACTCGAAGCTTTCTTT; CDR3aa: CASSEAPLEAFF
abundance: NA; d_gene: NA; j_gene: TRBJ2-7; len: 14; v_gene: TRBV3-1; CDR3nt: TGTGCCAGCGGACCAACATGGGGAGCGTACGAGCAGTACTTC; CDR3aa: CASGPTWGAYEQYF
abundance: many; d_gene: TRBD2; j_gene: TRBJ2-1; len: 16; v_gene: TRBV6-1; CDR3nt: TGTGCCAGCAGCAATAGCGGGAGGGGGTCCTACAATGAGCAGTTCTTC; CDR3aa: CASSNSGRGSYNEQFF